This TCR beta chain was recorded in a study of CD8+CD57+ T cells in acquired aplastic anemia. All sequencing subjects had displayed CD8+CD57+ cell expansion on flow cytometry. Looked up from germline, CDR1 is LNHDA and CDR2 is SQIVND (reference sequence). The CDR3 loop spans 12 amino acids. V was shortened by 2 bases and J by 7 bases, with 9 bases between the two germline ends. Profiling that covered TCR beta VDJ and CDR3 relied on genomic DNA as its template. TCRdb processed the reads anew with MiXCR; each CDR3 protein has one entry. The sample has hundreds of thousands of distinct CDR3 sequences; less than 35% are singletons.

The TCR originated in a human donor with aplastic anemia. Sequenced material: sorted CD4+, CD8+, or CD8+CD57+ T cells (not recorded which) from PBMCs. The V gene is TRBV19, the J gene TRBJ2-7; D possibly corresponds to TRBD2 (5 bases). The CDR3 loop reads CASSIPRGEQYF. CDR3 nucleotides: TGTGCCAGTAGTATACCCCGAGGGGAGCAGTACTTC.